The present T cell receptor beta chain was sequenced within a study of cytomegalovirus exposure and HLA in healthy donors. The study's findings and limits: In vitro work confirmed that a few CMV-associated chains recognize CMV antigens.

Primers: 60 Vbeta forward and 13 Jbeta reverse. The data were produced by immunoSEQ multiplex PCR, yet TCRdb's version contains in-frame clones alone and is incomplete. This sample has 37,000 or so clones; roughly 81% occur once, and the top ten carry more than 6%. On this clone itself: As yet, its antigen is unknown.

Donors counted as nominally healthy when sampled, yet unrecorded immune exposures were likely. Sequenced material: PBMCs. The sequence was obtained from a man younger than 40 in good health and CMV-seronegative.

CDR3 in amino acids: CAWSRRPSNSDTQYF. CDR3 nucleotide sequence: TGTGCCTGGAGTAGGCGGCCCTCTAACTCAGATACGCAGTATTTT. V and J are TRBV30 and TRBJ2-3; D uncertain. The V end was cut by 2 bases, the J end by 4 bases, with 16 bases between. From germline, CDR1 is GTSNPN and CDR2 SVGIG (reference sequence). The CDR3 length is 15 residues.